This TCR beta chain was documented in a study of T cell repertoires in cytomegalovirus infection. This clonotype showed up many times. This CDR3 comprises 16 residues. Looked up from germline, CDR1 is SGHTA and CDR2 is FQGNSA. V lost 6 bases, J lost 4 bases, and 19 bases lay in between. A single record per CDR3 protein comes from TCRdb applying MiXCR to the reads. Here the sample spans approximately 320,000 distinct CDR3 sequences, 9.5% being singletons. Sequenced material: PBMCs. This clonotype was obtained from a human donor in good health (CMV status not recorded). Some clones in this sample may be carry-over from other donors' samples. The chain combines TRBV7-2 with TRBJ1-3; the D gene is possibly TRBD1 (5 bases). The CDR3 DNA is TGTGCCAGCAGTCGGACCCTGACGGGGGAGGGAAACACCATATATTTT. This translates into CASSRTLTGEGNTIYF. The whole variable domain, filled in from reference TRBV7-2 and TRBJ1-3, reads GAGVSQSPSNKVTEKGKDVELRCDPISGHTALYWYRQSLGQGLEFLIYFQGNSAPDKSGLPSDRFSAERTGGSVSTLTIQRTQQEDSAVYLCASSRTLTGEGNTIYFGEGSWLTVV.